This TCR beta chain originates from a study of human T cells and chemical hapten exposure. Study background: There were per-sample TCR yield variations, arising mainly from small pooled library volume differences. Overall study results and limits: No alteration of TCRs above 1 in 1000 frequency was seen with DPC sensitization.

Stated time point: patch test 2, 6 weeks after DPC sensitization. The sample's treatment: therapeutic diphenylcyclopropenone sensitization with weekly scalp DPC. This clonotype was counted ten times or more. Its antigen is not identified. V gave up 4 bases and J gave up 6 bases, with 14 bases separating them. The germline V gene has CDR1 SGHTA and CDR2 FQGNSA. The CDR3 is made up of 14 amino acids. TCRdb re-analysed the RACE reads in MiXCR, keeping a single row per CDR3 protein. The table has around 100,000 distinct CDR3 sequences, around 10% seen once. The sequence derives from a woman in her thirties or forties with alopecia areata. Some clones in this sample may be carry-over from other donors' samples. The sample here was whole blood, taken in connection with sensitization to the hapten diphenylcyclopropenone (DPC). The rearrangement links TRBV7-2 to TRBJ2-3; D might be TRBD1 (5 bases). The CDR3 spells CASSSGHSRDTQYF. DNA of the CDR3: TGTGCCAGCAGCTCAGGACACTCAAGGGATACGCAGTATTTT.